The clone carrying this TCR beta chain was counted between two and nine times. The length of the CDR3 is 13 residues. Germline-derived CDR1 and CDR2 are SGHTA and FQGTGA. V gave up 8 bases and J gave up 6 bases; unmatched junction bases: 5. The data were produced by immunoSEQ multiplex PCR, yet TCRdb's version contains in-frame clones alone and is incomplete. The sample shows approximately 150,000 clones, around 87% of them seen only once. This sample was included in a study of blood T cell repertoires in COVID-19. Sequenced input: PBMCs or T cells enriched from blood (not recorded which). The V call is TRBV7-3, the J call TRBJ2-3, with TRBD2 identical over 10 bases. The TCR comes from a man between 60 and 75 years old who had recovered from COVID-19. CDR3 nucleotides: TGTGCCAGCTCCGGACTAGCGGCGGATACGCAGTATTTT. It codes for CASSGLAADTQYF.